Described below is a single T cell receptor beta chain sequence and its context. The table came from immunoSEQ multiplex PCR; TCRdb's copy has only in-frame clones and leaves some out. The top ten clones hold 9.5% to 15% of a sample with fewer than 200,000 clones, approximately 80% of them seen once. The record originates from a study of blood T cell repertoires in COVID-19. V was clipped by 7 bases and J by 4 bases; unmatched bases: 8. The CDR3 sequence is 14 residues long. Germline V gene data show CDR1 as SNHLY and CDR2 as FYNNEI. This sequence joins TRBV2 and TRBJ2-7; 9 nucleotides align to TRBD1. The sequence derives from a man aged 45-60 years who had recovered from COVID-19. Material for sequencing was PBMCs or T cells enriched from blood (not recorded which). The CDR3, as DNA: TGTGCCAGCACCGAACAGGGGGCGCTTTACGAGCAGTACTTC. It encodes CASTEQGALYEQYF.